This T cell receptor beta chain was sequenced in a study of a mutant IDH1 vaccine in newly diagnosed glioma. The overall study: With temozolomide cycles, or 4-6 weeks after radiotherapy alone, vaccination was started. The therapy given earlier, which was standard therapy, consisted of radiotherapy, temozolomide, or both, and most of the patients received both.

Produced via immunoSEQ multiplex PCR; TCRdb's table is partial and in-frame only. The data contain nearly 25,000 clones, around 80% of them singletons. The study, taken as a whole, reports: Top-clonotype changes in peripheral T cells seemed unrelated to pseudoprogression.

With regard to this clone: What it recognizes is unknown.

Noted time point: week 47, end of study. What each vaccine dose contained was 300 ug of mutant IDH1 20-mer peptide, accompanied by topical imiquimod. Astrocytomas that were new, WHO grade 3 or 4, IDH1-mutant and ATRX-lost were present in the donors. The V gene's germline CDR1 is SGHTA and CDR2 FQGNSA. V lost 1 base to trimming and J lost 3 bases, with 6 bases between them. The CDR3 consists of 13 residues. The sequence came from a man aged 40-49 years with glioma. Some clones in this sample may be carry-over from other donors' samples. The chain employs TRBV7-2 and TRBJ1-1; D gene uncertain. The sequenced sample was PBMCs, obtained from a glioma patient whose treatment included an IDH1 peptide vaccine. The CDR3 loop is CASSLGRYTEAFF. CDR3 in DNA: TGTGCCAGCAGCTTAGGCCGTTACACTGAAGCTTTCTTT.